This paragraph covers one TCR beta chain sequence. The data belong to a study of Ad26.COV2.S vaccination and SARS-CoV-2 variants. Study details: Dosing was one shot or two shots 56 days apart.

The treatment: roughly 20 received Ad26.COV2.S at low or high dose, single or two shots; about 5 received placebo; per-sample allocation not given. All samples were drawn on day 63, counting from the first vaccine or placebo injection. Sequencing was performed with immunoSEQ multiplex PCR; in TCRdb, only in-frame clones are kept and a portion is missing. The sample records over 400,000 clones, over 80% being singletons. The CDR3 sequence is 13 residues long. The sequences come from peripheral blood, collected in a trial of Ad26.COV2.S vaccine versus placebo. The chain has TRBV12-3 or TRBV12-4 and TRBJ2-3; D not certain. This receptor was taken from a person aged 18-60 years who received the Ad26.COV2.S COVID-19 vaccine or a placebo. The CDR3 is CATGVASTDTQYF. In DNA form, the CDR3 reads TGTGCTACTGGGGTGGCCAGCACAGATACGCAGTATTTT.